This T cell receptor (beta chain) is drawn from a study of cytomegalovirus exposure and HLA in healthy donors. The PCR was carried out with 60 Vbeta primers and 13 Jbeta primers. Sequenced by immunoSEQ multiplex PCR; TCRdb stores in-frame clones only, minus some. Of some 200,000 clones in the sample, almost 80% were seen once. The sample holds a few counts of this clone. Sequencing was performed on PBMCs. This TCR came from a man younger than 35 in good health and CMV-seronegative.

CDR3 sequence reads: CASSSDTTYNEQFF. The CDR3 coding sequence is TGTGCCAGCTCATCAGATACTACATACAATGAGCAGTTCTTC. The chain joins TRBV18 to TRBJ2-1, with D uncertain. The V gene lost 5 bases and the J gene lost 4 bases, with 12 bases spanning the gap. This CDR3 spans 14 amino acids. Germline CDR1 reads KGHSH; CDR2 reads LQKENI. Full variable domain (missing parts from reference TRBV18 and TRBJ2-1): NAGVMQNPRHLVRRRGQEARLRCSPMKGHSHVYWYRQLPEEGLKFMVYLQKENIIDESGMPKERFSAEFPKEGPSILRIQQVVRGDSAAYFCASSSDTTYNEQFFGPGTRLTVL.